A single sample is the source of the 25 T cell receptor beta chains below, sequenced in a study of cytomegalovirus exposure and HLA in healthy donors. Profiled with immunoSEQ multiplex PCR; TCRdb holds only in-frame clones, not every one. The sample shows 120,000 or so clones, 85% to 90% of them seen only once. The specimen was PBMCs. These receptors all come from a young man in good health and CMV-seronegative.

The chain carries TRBV6-1 and TRBJ1-1; possibly TRBD1 for D (5 bases). Germline V gives CDR1 MNHNS, CDR2 SASEGT. The CDR3 contains 12 residues. V gave up 10 bases and J gave up 3 bases, with 12 bases separating them. CDR3 loop: CATGRKDTEAFF. In DNA form, the CDR3 reads TGTGCCACAGGGAGGAAGGACACTGAAGCTTTCTTT.

The rearrangement links TRBV4-1 to TRBJ2-2; D is uncertain. This CDR3 spans 14 amino acids. Trimming shortened V by 0 bases and J by 6 bases, and 8 bases separated the two germline ends. CDR1 MGHRA and CDR2 YSYEKL come from the germline V gene. CDR3 sequence reads: CASSQERLAGELFF. CDR3 sequence (DNA): TGCGCCAGCAGCCAAGAGCGTCTAGCCGGGGAGCTGTTTTTT.

The chain links TRBV18 to TRBJ2-2; 9 bases line up with TRBD1. V was clipped by 1 base and J by 6 bases; unmatched bases: 3. The CDR3 covers 15 residues. The germline CDR1 and CDR2 sequences are KGHSH and LQKENI. The CDR3 reads CASSPRQGVPGELFF. In DNA form, the CDR3 reads TGTGCCAGCTCACCACGACAGGGGGTCCCCGGGGAGCTGTTTTTT.

This clone was counted once. This CDR3 is also generated by other DNA sequences in the sample. The chain recombines TRBV6-5 with TRBJ1-1; D uncertain. V was clipped by 0 bases and J by 2 bases, with 10 bases between them. Germline V gene lookup returns CDR1 MNHEY and CDR2 SVGAGI. This CDR3 has 15 residues. In DNA form, the CDR3 reads TGTGCCAGCAGTTACTCGACCGGGATCAACACTGAAGCTTTCTTT. Amino acid sequence: CASSYSTGINTEAFF.

This chain connects TRBV5-1 to TRBJ2-5; 13 positions agree with TRBD2. The V gene's germline CDR1 is SGHRS and CDR2 YFSETQ. Trimming removed 0 bases from V and 6 bases from J; junction bases left unmatched: 8. The CDR3 runs to 17 residues. The CDR3 is CASSLDLWTSGRQTQYF. The CDR3 nucleotides are TGCGCCAGCAGCTTGGATCTCTGGACTAGCGGGAGACAGACCCAGTACTTC.

The chain carries TRBV11-2 and TRBJ1-1; TRBD1 is a possible D gene (6 bases). Deletions cut 0 bases from V and 11 bases from J, with 13 bases between. This CDR3 is 13 amino acids long. CDR1 SGHAT and CDR2 FQNNGV come from the germline V gene. The CDR3 loop is CASSLDAGARAFF. CDR3 nucleotide sequence: TGTGCCAGCAGCTTAGACGCAGGGGCGCGGGCTTTCTTT.

J is TRBJ2-2 and V is TRBV7-3; TRBD2 aligns across 9 bases. The CDR3 loop spans 14 amino acids. Germline assignment: CDR1 SGHTA and CDR2 FQGTGA. Unmatched junction bases numbered 4, after V lost 5 bases and J lost 6 bases. The DNA of the CDR3 is TGTGCCAGCAGCATTAGCGGGAGTTCCGGGGAGCTGTTTTTT. Its translation: CASSISGSSGELFF.

This clone has only one observation. V and J are TRBV27 and TRBJ1-1; possible D gene TRBD1, 5 bases. The germline V and J ends were trimmed by 2 bases and 4 bases, with 17 bases remaining between them. The germline gives CDR1 MNHEY, CDR2 SMNVEV (reference sequence). The CDR3 is made up of 16 amino acids. Here the CDR3 DNA reads TGTGCCAGCAGTTTACGATTCGGGGTGGGGGGCACTGAAGCTTTCTTT. As protein: CASSLRFGVGGTEAFF.

The chain has TRBV25-1 and TRBJ1-1, with 8 bases that match TRBD1. The CDR3 has 13 amino acids. Germline V gene lookup returns CDR1 MGHDK and CDR2 SYGVNS. V lost 6 bases and J lost 4; bases outside the gene matches: 4. CDR3 region: CASRITGGTEAFF. CDR3 nucleotide sequence: TGTGCCAGCAGGATAACAGGGGGCACTGAAGCTTTCTTT. Supplemented by reference TRBV25-1 and TRBJ1-1, the full variable domain reads EADIYQTPRYLVIGTGKKITLECSQTMGHDKMYWYQQDPGMELHLIHYSYGVNSTEKGDLSSESTVSRIRTEHFPLTLESARPSHTSQYLCASRITGGTEAFFGQGTRLTVV.

This clone was picked up one time. The CDR3 DNA sequence: TGTGCCAGCAGGCCTGCGGGGAATAATGAAAAACTGTTTTTT. Amino acid sequence: CASRPAGNNEKLFF. The chain employs TRBV7-2 and TRBJ1-4; no clear D. This CDR3 comprises 14 residues. Trimming shortened V by 6 bases and J by 4 bases, and 12 bases separated the two germline ends. CDR1 is SGHTA and CDR2 is FQGNSA in the germline V gene.

The V call is TRBV5-1, the J call TRBJ1-2, with D unresolved. The V end was cut by 3 bases, the J end by 4 bases, with 10 bases between. CDR1 is SGHRS and CDR2 is YFSETQ in the germline V gene. The CDR3 is 13 amino acids. Written as DNA, the CDR3 is TGCGCCAGCAGCTACGAGGCCGTCTATGGCTACACCTTC. Protein sequence: CASSYEAVYGYTF.

The rearrangement links TRBV11-3 to TRBJ2-7, with 13 positions matching TRBD2. The germline V gene encodes CDR1 SGHNT and CDR2 YENEEA. This CDR3 is 20 amino acids long. The V segment lost 0 bases and the J segment 4 bases; nucleotides outside the gene matches: 15. Here the CDR3 DNA reads TGTGCCAGCAGCTTAGAGCCCCGGACTAGCGGGAGTCTAAGGGGGTACGAGCAGTACTTC. This encodes CASSLEPRTSGSLRGYEQYF.

V gene TRBV18 combines with J gene TRBJ2-1, with TRBD2 matching 14 bases. The CDR3 totals 15 residues. Trimming cost V 3 bases and J 9 bases; bases outside gene matches: 4. The germline V gene has CDR1 KGHSH and CDR2 LQKENI. The CDR3 loop reads CASSPRTSGRIEQFF. The CDR3 DNA follows: TGTGCCAGCTCACCCCGGACTAGCGGGAGGATTGAGCAGTTCTTC.

This chain connects TRBV4-2 to TRBJ2-7, with TRBD1 matching 7 bases. The CDR3 loop spans 14 amino acids. V lost 5 bases and J lost 0; bases outside the gene matches: 4. Germline assignment: CDR1 LGHNA and CDR2 YNFKEQ. The CDR3 nucleotides are TGTGCCAGCAGCGTCGGGACAGCCTCCTACGAGCAGTACTTC. Amino acid sequence: CASSVGTASYEQYF.

This clone has just a few counts. V gene TRBV4-1 combines with J gene TRBJ2-7; the D is unclear. This CDR3 has 12 amino acids. Germline loops: CDR1 MGHRA, CDR2 YSYEKL. V was clipped by 0 bases and J by 3 bases, with 3 bases between them. The DNA of the CDR3 is TGCGCCAGCAGCCAAGACAGCTACGAGCAGTACTTC. This sequence encodes CASSQDSYEQYF.

V usage is TRBV4-3 and J usage is TRBJ2-5; possibly TRBD2 for D (5 bases). The germline gives CDR1 LGHNA, CDR2 YSLEER. This CDR3 has 15 amino acids. V was cut by 0 bases and J by 7 bases, with 15 bases left in between. CDR3 nucleotide sequence: TGCGCCAGCAGCCAAGAGAGAGCGCTAGGAGGGACCCAGTACTTC. Amino acids: CASSQERALGGTQYF.

This chain joins TRBV18 and TRBJ2-6; D may be TRBD2 (5 bases). The ends were cut back, 6 bases at V and 0 bases at J, with 15 bases in the middle. The CDR3 has 17 residues. Germline V gene sequence: CDR1 KGHSH, CDR2 LQKENI. CDR3 sequence reads: CASSPPGLNSGANVLTF. The CDR3 DNA reads as TGTGCCAGCTCCCCCCCCGGACTGAACTCTGGGGCCAACGTCCTGACTTTC.

This clone has more than one count but fewer than ten. This chain connects TRBV2 to TRBJ2-7, with TRBD1 as a possible D gene (8 bases). CDR1 is SNHLY, CDR2 FYNNEI, per germline. The CDR3 is 12 amino acids. V shed 11 bases and J shed 4 bases, with 15 bases lying between them. CDR3 sequence: CAGNRGGYEQYF. The DNA for the CDR3 is TGTGCCGGGAACAGGGGGGGGTACGAGCAGTACTTC.

The DNA of the CDR3 is TGCAGCGCCGAGGACGGGCCAGGGGCTGGTGGCTACACCTTC. Translating gives CSAEDGPGAGGYTF. The chain uses TRBV29-1 and TRBJ1-2, with D maybe TRBD1 (6 bases). The CDR3 covers 14 residues. The V gene's germline CDR1 is SQVTM and CDR2 ANQGSEA. Trimming shortened V by 7 bases and J by 7 bases, and 22 bases separated the two germline ends.

This clone was found a few times. The rearrangement links TRBV12-1 to TRBJ1-5; the table calls TRBD1, which could not be checked here. TRBV12-1 is flagged as a pseudogene. There are 13 residues in the CDR3. CDR3 nucleotide sequence: TGTGCCAGCAGCTCGCAGTATCTTCAGCCCCAGCATTTT. Its translation is CASSSQYLQPQHF.

The sample holds a few counts of this clone. The rearrangement joins TRBV18 to TRBJ1-2; no firm D call. The ends were cut back, 6 bases at V and 0 bases at J, with 11 bases in the middle. Germline CDR1 KGHSH, CDR2 LQKENI. The CDR3 spans 14 residues. In DNA form, the CDR3 reads TGTGCCAGCTCCGGCAGTCTAGCTAACTATGGCTACACCTTC. Protein product: CASSGSLANYGYTF.

J is TRBJ2-6 and V is TRBV30; a possible D gene is TRBD2 (5 bases). The CDR3 is made up of 14 amino acids. The germline V gene has CDR1 GTSNPN and CDR2 SVGIG (reference sequence). The V and J ends lost 1 base and 2 bases respectively, with 6 bases between them. The CDR3 region has the DNA TGTGCCTGGAGTGAGGGAGCTGGGGCCAACGTCCTGACTTTC. This codes for CAWSEGAGANVLTF.

This chain links TRBV6-5 with TRBJ1-1, with 7 bases matching TRBD1. In germline, CDR1 is MNHEY, CDR2 SVGAGI. The trim removed 6 bases at V and 0 bases at J, leaving 4 bases unmatched. CDR3 size: 14 residues. The CDR3 DNA is TGTGCCAGCAGGCCGGGACAGATGAACACTGAAGCTTTCTTT. Encoded protein: CASRPGQMNTEAFF.

V usage is TRBV5-4 and J usage is TRBJ2-3; TRBD1 aligns across 9 bases. V trimming: 2 bases; J trimming: 5 bases; junction bases outside the gene matches: 6. CDR3 length equals 15 residues. CDR1 and CDR2 from the germline V gene are SGHNT and YYREEE (reference sequence). DNA for the CDR3: TGTGCCAGCAGCTTTGGTGGACAGGGGAAAGATACGCAGTATTTT. It yields the protein CASSFGGQGKDTQYF.

This sequence joins TRBV9 and TRBJ1-1; D is unclear. The CDR3 sequence is 15 residues long. CDR1 and CDR2 from the germline V gene are SGDLS and YYNGEE. Deletions cut 2 bases from V and 0 bases from J, with 11 bases between. CDR3 sequence: CASSVSELMNTEAFF. DNA of the CDR3: TGTGCCAGCAGCGTTAGTGAACTCATGAACACTGAAGCTTTCTTT.